This entry features one T cell receptor (beta chain) sequence. There is no known antigen for this receptor. The input lacks base qualities; no much larger clone sits a single base away. In total, 630 or so healthy bone marrow donors made up the cohort. At the time of sampling, all cohort members were nominally healthy, though unrecorded immune exposures were likely present. The donor was CMV seronegative and belonged to the group of 350 to 400 seronegative cohort members. Each donor provided a peripheral blood sample, and peripheral blood mononuclear cells were used for TCR beta sequencing. The Qiagen DNeasy Blood Extraction Kit was used to extract genomic DNA from the blood cell samples. The library came from the immunoSEQ multiplex PCR assay. For the multiplex PCR, a mixture combining 60 forward primers for TCR Vbeta segments and 13 reverse primers for TCR Jbeta segments was used. The CDR3 region of rearranged TCR beta genes was amplified from genomic DNA by a multiplex PCR assay. The Illumina HiSeq System was used to sequence the amplified TCR beta libraries as 87-base-pair reads. The authors' pipeline ran thus. In a later analysis, some 80 million unique TCR beta chains were counted across the 666 repertoires, and approximately 11 million of these chains were shared by at least two donors. Raw reads were error-corrected and collapsed into unique sequences with a nearest-neighbor algorithm that merged closely related sequences to remove PCR and sequencing errors. V, D and J gene segments were assigned by aligning CDR3 sequences to IMGT reference sequences. Each retained sequence needed at least a six-nucleotide match to both a V gene segment and a J gene segment. Rearrangements were classified as productive when the CDR3 lacked stop codons and remained in frame with V and J, and all other rearrangements were classified as non-productive. Following IMGT convention, CDR3 was defined as the stretch from the second conserved V-encoded cysteine to the conserved J-encoded phenylalanine. Sequences without an unambiguous match to a single V gene segment were excluded from the earlier analysis of about 600 of the donors. An earlier analysis of 587 of the donors classified V segments as functional when productive rearrangements were above 56.7% and as segregating when the standard deviation between donors was above 5%. A statistical classification framework was developed to diagnose cytomegalovirus status using the catalog of TCR beta chain sequences. In a later analysis, TCR nucleotide sequences were compared against IMGT/GENE-DB human TR gene sequences so that V and J genes could be assigned. Using the TCRdist pipeline, a later analysis assigned CDR3 sequences along with most-parsimonious VDJ recombination scenarios. In a later analysis, each TCR beta chain was defined by its CDR3 amino acid sequence together with its V-gene family, and reads without a unique V-gene family were excluded. As a way to deal with suspected cross-contamination and a sequencing artifact, a later analysis dropped 640 or so nucleotide sequences that were highly shared and had low generation probability. For each public chain, a later analysis derived a clonal expansion index from normalized ranks of inferred template counts within each repertoire. Generation probabilities in a later analysis came from a VDJ recombination model fitted to out-of-frame rearrangements, and those results were checked against IGoR. A later analysis scored TCR-TCR, TCR-HLA and TCR-CMV co-occurrence with hypergeometric tests, applying a repertoire-size bias correction to TCR pairs. False discovery rates were estimated in a later analysis by permuting HLA or CMV assignments 20 times. In a later analysis, co-occurring TCRs were grouped using DBSCAN, with TCRdist sequence similarity added in when clustering inside HLA-allele-positive subsets. Repertoires with fewer than 30,000 or more than 120,000 public chains, plus five repertoires with anomalous nucleotide sharing, were excluded from co-occurrence clustering. The table was pulled from immuneACCESS by TCRdb, which kept in-frame rearrangements only. Such tables lose some clones; where checked, under half of the loss comes from unresolved V genes, and the rest has no known cause. V and J calls and clone size are given by that table; D and trimming were obtained from the DNA. The sample contains about 200,000 clones, 81% of them found a single time. Of the sample, about 1.8% falls within the top ten clones.

Trimming takes 5 bases off V and 5 bases off J; junction bases not matched to a gene: 13. Measured from the cysteine to the phenylalanine, the CDR3 is 16 residues long. Here the CDR3 DNA is all that survives: 48 bases in frame from base 1. According to the germline V gene, CDR1 reads SGHTA and CDR2 reads FQGNSA. This sample is part of a study of cytomegalovirus exposure and HLA in healthy donors (dated by TCRdb to the late 2010s). Context from the whole study: In an earlier analysis of some 550 of the donors, less than 350 Gb of sequence data and approximately 100 million unique TCR beta sequences from about 179 million T cells were reported. Every discovery cohort repertoire had been produced on one sequencing platform. Because of strong linkage in the cohort, roughly five DR-DQ haplotypes were treated as single units for association and clustering. Genome-wide SNP genotypes for about 65% of the roughly 670 donors were used in a later genetic analysis, which treated that subset as a discovery cohort. Donor age, sex, ethnicity and CMV serostatus were compiled alongside the repertoire data. Of the 300 to 500 genotyped donors, 70% to 90% were placed in the genetic ancestry cluster associated with self-reported Caucasian donors. Typing coverage varied by locus: roughly 620-630 donors for A, B, C, DRB1 and DQB1; 500 to 550 for DQA1; around 570 for DPA1; 450 to 480 for DPB1. About 300 gigabases of sequencing data and some 85 million unique TCR sequences were included in an early release covering roughly 700 HLA-typed donors. The study aimed to test whether signatures of past pathogen exposure could be identified by cataloging public T cell receptors. The later analysis used no new phenotypic data to find candidate immune exposures, relying instead on TCR beta sequences and their occurrence across donors. To predict cytomegalovirus infection status, the study brought together high-throughput TCR immunosequencing, statistical association of individual TCRs with disease status, and machine learning. The T cell repertoires of around 670 subjects were profiled by immunosequencing and related to cytomegalovirus serostatus. To decide whether each TCR beta V gene segment behaved as functional or pseudogenic, an earlier analysis of approximately 620 of the donors relied on high-throughput TCR beta sequencing. Besides the first cohort of under 700 subjects, a separate validation cohort made up of 120 or so different subjects was used. In a later analysis, previously published TCR beta repertoires from roughly 710 donors were re-analyzed and high-resolution HLA genotyping was added so that TCR occurrence patterns could be studied. Among several hundred genotyped donors of the cohort, an average of roughly 230,000 unique TCR beta nucleotide sequences was sequenced per donor, of which 15% to 20% were non-productive. Class I and class II HLA loci were covered by the typing at four-digit resolution.

Results and caveats for the whole study, not just this receptor: The only immune exposure information available for the cohort was CMV serostatus. An association between a missense DCLRE1C variant and V-gene and J-gene trimming of TCR beta chains was found in a later genetic analysis and replicated in an independent cohort. The 87-base-pair reads could not distinguish some IMGT-functional V segments, including TRBV6-2 and TRBV6-3, so those segments were excluded. In a later analysis, HLA-associated TCR beta chains showed more clonal expansion and lower generation probabilities than non-associated chains that were equally common. An earlier analysis of 587 of the donors showed that most TCR beta V segments appeared in productive rearrangements either about 87% or about 30% of the time, which broadly matched IMGT annotations. A total of fewer than 200 TCR beta chains were listed by the study as associated with cytomegalovirus. According to a later genetic analysis, donors in an Asian-associated ancestry cluster had fewer N-insertions in productive TCRs than the roughly 700-donor mean. Specific HLA alleles were associated with about 17,000 TCR beta sequences at a false discovery rate of 0.05 in a later analysis. Sequencing depth was assumed to be roughly uniform across donors in the presence/absence analyses, though that assumption may not hold. The earlier analysis of nearly 600 of the donors excluded fewer than 20 rarely observed V segments, including chromosome 9 orphons, because counts were too low. In a later analysis, most CMV-associated TCR beta chains were found to appear HLA-restricted, with HLA associations seemingly driven largely by CMV exposure. A further reported finding was that TCR beta sequences accurately predicted the HLA-A and HLA-B alleles for most subjects in the first cohort. In a later analysis, the rate of TCR association differed among HLA loci, with DRB1 alleles having the most associated TCRs and HLA-C alleles having the fewest. This cohort had only TCR beta chains sequenced, and the lack of alpha or paired-chain data limited which features could be detected. HLA typing was unavailable for some donors at each locus, so association tests used only the typed subset. A cluster of highly shared sequence variants was judged likely to represent a technical artifact of the sequencing pipeline. The classifier was reported to diagnose cytomegalovirus status with high specificity and sensitivity in both the original cohort and the validation cohort. The authors suggested that the approach could potentially be extended to other disease states and immunological phenotypes. Most TCR sequences were seen in very few donors, while some public TCRs were found in many individuals. Correlated functional status among segregating V segments might be attributable to linkage disequilibrium, but an unknown experimental factor could not be ruled out. Assigning TCR associations to individual alleles was difficult when HLA alleles, especially DR and DQ, strongly co-occurred. Several of the top co-occurrence clusters appeared to be linked to parvovirus B19, influenza, CMV and Epstein-Barr virus, according to a later analysis. Three of the identified cytomegalovirus-associated TCR beta chains were confirmed in vitro to be specific for cytomegalovirus antigens.

This receptor was identified in a man in his late teens or twenties in good health and CMV-seronegative. The rearrangement combines TRBV7-2 with TRBJ2-5; 8 bases in the middle match TRBD1. The material sequenced was PBMCs. The base sequence is TGTGCCAGCAGCCCAAGGACAGGGTTCTACGGGGAGACCCAGTACTTC. Its coded protein is CASSPRTGFYGETQYF.